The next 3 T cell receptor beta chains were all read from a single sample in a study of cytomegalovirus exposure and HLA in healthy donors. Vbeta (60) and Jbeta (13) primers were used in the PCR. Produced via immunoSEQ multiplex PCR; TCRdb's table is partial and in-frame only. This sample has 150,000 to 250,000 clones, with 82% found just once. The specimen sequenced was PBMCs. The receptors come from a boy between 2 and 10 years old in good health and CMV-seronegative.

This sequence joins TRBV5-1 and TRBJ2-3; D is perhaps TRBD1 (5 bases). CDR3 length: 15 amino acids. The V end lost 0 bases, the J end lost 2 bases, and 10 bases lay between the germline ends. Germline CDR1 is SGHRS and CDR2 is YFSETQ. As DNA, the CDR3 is TGCGCCAGCAGCTTGGCAGGGCCTTCCACAGATACGCAGTATTTT. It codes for CASSLAGPSTDTQYF.

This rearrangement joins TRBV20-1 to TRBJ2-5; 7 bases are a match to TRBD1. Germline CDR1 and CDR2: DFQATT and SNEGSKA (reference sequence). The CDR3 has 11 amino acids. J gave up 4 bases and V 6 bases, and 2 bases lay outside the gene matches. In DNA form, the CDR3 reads TGCAGTGCGAACAGGGGAGAGACCCAGTACTTC. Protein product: CSANRGETQYF.

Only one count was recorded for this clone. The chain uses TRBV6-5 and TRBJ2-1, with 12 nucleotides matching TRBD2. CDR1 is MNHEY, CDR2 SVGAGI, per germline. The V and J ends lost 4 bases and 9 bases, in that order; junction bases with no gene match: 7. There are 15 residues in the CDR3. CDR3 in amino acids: CASSSLAGGLGEQFF. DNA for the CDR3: TGTGCCAGCAGTTCTCTAGCGGGGGGGCTCGGTGAGCAGTTCTTC.